These 25 T cell receptor beta chains were all obtained from the same sample, sequenced in a study of T cell responses to AZD1222 COVID-19 vaccine. Data came from immunoSEQ multiplex PCR; TCRdb stores just in-frame clones and leaves some out. Of fewer than 110,000 clones in the sample, about nine tenths were seen once. The sample here was peripheral blood, taken on day 0 of AZD1222 vaccination. The receptors originated from an adult in good health.

The chain links TRBV18 to TRBJ2-1; D might be TRBD1 or TRBD2, each matching 5 bases. The germline V and J ends were trimmed by 2 bases and 9 bases, with 11 bases remaining between them. CDR1 and CDR2 from the germline V gene are KGHSH and LQKENI. The CDR3 loop spans 13 amino acids. The CDR3 sequence is CASSPSSGSEQFF. The CDR3 bases are TGTGCCAGCTCACCATCATCAGGGAGTGAGCAGTTCTTC.

This clone was counted a few times. The chain employs TRBV4-1 and TRBJ2-6; D call uncertain. Trimming stripped 1 base from V and 2 bases from J, with 3 bases between. This CDR3 spans 14 amino acids. Germline values: CDR1 MGHRA, CDR2 YSYEKL. CDR3 residues: CASSQVTGANVLTF. CDR3 in DNA: TGCGCCAGCAGCCAAGTCACTGGGGCCAACGTCCTGACTTTC.

The chain couples TRBV6-5 to TRBJ1-6; no definite D call. Trimming pared 8 bases from V and 10 bases from J, leaving 15 bases between. Germline V lookup: CDR1 MNHEY, CDR2 SVGAGI. CDR3 length: 13 residues. The CDR3 coding sequence is TGTGCCAGCGGGAGGAACCAAGCCTCACCCCTCCACTTT. This gives the protein CASGRNQASPLHF.

This clone was seen more than once but under ten times. The rearrangement uses TRBV7-2 and TRBJ1-3; D gene ambiguous. The germline CDR1 and CDR2 sequences are SGHTA and FQGNSA. The CDR3 runs to 13 residues. V was clipped by 2 bases and J by 2 bases, with 4 bases between them. The CDR3 bases are TGTGCCAGCAGCTTAACTACTGGAAACACCATATATTTT. Translated: CASSLTTGNTIYF.

For the CDR3, the DNA is TGTGCCAGCAGCGTTTCTTCCCGGCCGATCTACGAGCAGTACTTC. Its translation: CASSVSSRPIYEQYF. The chain links TRBV9 to TRBJ2-7; no clear D gene. This CDR3 has 15 amino acids. The germline V gene encodes CDR1 SGDLS and CDR2 YYNGEE. V was shortened by 2 bases and J by 3 bases, with 15 bases between the two germline ends. Variable domain in full (rest from reference TRBV9 and TRBJ2-7): DSGVTQTPKHLITATGQRVTLRCSPRSGDLSVYWYQQSLDQGLQFLIQYYNGEERAKGNILERFSAQQFPDLHSELNLSSLELGDSALYFCASSVSSRPIYEQYFGPGTRLTVT.

This clone has just one count. This chain connects TRBV4-2 to TRBJ2-2; 7 nucleotides line up with TRBD1. After removal of 3 bases from V and 4 bases from J, the junction contained 5 bases not matched to a gene. Germline V gene lookup returns CDR1 LGHNA and CDR2 YNFKEQ. The CDR3 length is 15 residues. CDR3 in amino acids: CASSQTQGPTGELFF. CDR3 coding DNA: TGTGCCAGCAGCCAGACACAGGGGCCCACCGGGGAGCTGTTTTTT.

The genes are TRBV28 and TRBJ2-7; 7 positions agree with TRBD2. CDR1 MDHEN and CDR2 SYDVKM come from the germline V gene. The CDR3 covers 14 residues. V gave up 8 bases and J gave up 4 bases; unmatched junction bases: 11. The CDR3 here is CASFRRSGAYEQYF. The DNA for the CDR3 is TGTGCCAGCTTCAGGAGGAGCGGGGCTTACGAGCAGTACTTC.

This clone has just one count. This chain uses TRBV5-1 with TRBJ1-6; D is uncertain. V lost 0 bases and J 12 bases, leaving 13 bases between the germline ends. The CDR3 sequence is 14 residues long. CDR1 is SGHRS, CDR2 YFSETQ, per germline. The DNA for the CDR3 is TGCGCCAGCAGCTTGGATACGGAGGCTTTACCCCTCCACTTT. This gives the protein CASSLDTEALPLHF.

This chain uses TRBV24-1 with TRBJ1-5; D remains unclear. CDR3 length: 14 residues. CDR1 is KGHDR, CDR2 SFDVKD, per germline. V shed 10 bases and J shed 0 bases, with 12 bases lying between them. DNA for the CDR3: TGTGCCACAGGAGCAAGCTATAGCAATCAGCCCCAGCATTTT. Residues: CATGASYSNQPQHF.

This chain's CDR3 is CASSVDEYEQYF. For the CDR3, the DNA is TGTGCCAGCAGCGTAGATGAGTACGAGCAGTACTTC. The chain is built from TRBV7-2 and TRBJ2-7; D call uncertain. CDR1 is SGHTA, CDR2 FQGNSA, per germline. The CDR3 is 12 amino acids. Between the trimmed V and J ends, which lost 5 bases and 4 bases, there was a span of 9 bases.

The rearrangement joins TRBV19 to TRBJ1-5, with a weak D call TRBD1 (6 bases). Germline CDR1 LNHDA, CDR2 SQIVND (reference sequence). The CDR3 spans 14 residues. Trimming stripped 10 bases from V and 3 bases from J, with 16 bases between. The CDR3 bases are TGTGCCACCCACCCTACAGGGAACAATCAGCCCCAGCATTTT. This sequence encodes CATHPTGNNQPQHF. Combining the CDR3 with reference TRBV19 and TRBJ1-5 gives the whole variable domain DGGITQSPKYLFRKEGQNVTLSCEQNLNHDAMYWYRQDPGQGLRLIYYSQIVNDFQKGDIAEGYSVSREKKESFPLTVTSAQKNPTAFYLCATHPTGNNQPQHFGDGTRLSIL.

This clone was detected only a few times. The chain joins TRBV5-5 to TRBJ1-3; D unresolved. The V gene's germline CDR1 is SGHKS and CDR2 YYEKEE (reference sequence). This CDR3 is built from 13 residues. V was cut by 6 bases and J by 0 bases, with 7 bases left in between. CDR3: CASNTISGNTIYF. Here the CDR3 DNA reads TGTGCCAGCAACACGATCTCTGGAAACACCATATATTTT. Filled out from reference TRBV5-5 and TRBJ1-3, the complete variable domain reads DAGVTQSPTHLIKTRGQQVTLRCSPISGHKSVSWYQQVLGQGPQFIFQYYEKEERGRGNFPDRFSARQFPNYSSELNVNALLLGDSALYLCASNTISGNTIYFGEGSWLTVV.

The chain has TRBV5-6 and TRBJ1-2, with D uncertain. Trimming stripped 4 bases from V and 3 bases from J, with 13 bases between. CDR1 and CDR2 from the germline V gene are SGHDT and YYEEEE. This CDR3 has 14 amino acids. The CDR3 bases are TGTGCCAGCAGCCCGCCCCGGGTTTACTATGGCTACACCTTC. Translation: CASSPPRVYYGYTF.

The V and J genes are TRBV28 and TRBJ1-1; D gene unclear. CDR1 is MDHEN and CDR2 is SYDVKM in the germline V gene. V lost 5 bases, J lost 5 bases, and 18 bases lay in between. This CDR3 contains 15 residues. CDR3 in DNA: TGTGCCAGCAGTCATAAATTAGGCGGGTGGACTGAAGCTTTCTTT. Protein: CASSHKLGGWTEAFF.

This chain connects TRBV5-1 to TRBJ1-5, with 8 bases fitting TRBD1. The CDR3 consists of 15 residues. J gave up 7 bases and V 0 bases, and 6 bases lay outside the gene matches. Germline-derived CDR1 and CDR2 are SGHRS and YFSETQ. CDR3 coding DNA: TGCGCCAGCAGCTTGGATGCGACAGGGGTGCAGCCCCAGCATTTT. Amino acids: CASSLDATGVQPQHF.

The genes are TRBV7-7 and TRBJ2-2; D unresolved. This CDR3 contains 13 residues. Germline loops: CDR1 SSHAT, CDR2 FNYEAQ (reference sequence). V shed 4 bases and J shed 6 bases, with 9 bases lying between them. The CDR3 bases are TGTGCCAGCAGCTCCAGGAATTCCGGGGAGCTGTTTTTT. Encoded protein: CASSSRNSGELFF.

The genes are TRBV7-9 and TRBJ1-1, with D possibly matching TRBD1 (5 bases). V dropped 3 bases and J dropped 1 base, with 9 bases sitting between them. Germline CDR1 SEHNR, CDR2 FQNEAQ (reference sequence). This CDR3 is 14 amino acids long. The DNA of the CDR3 is TGTGCCAGCAGCTTTCCAGGGCCGAACACTGAAGCTTTCTTT. This codes for CASSFPGPNTEAFF.

J is TRBJ2-7 and V is TRBV28; 8 nucleotides align to TRBD1. The V gene end was trimmed by 6 bases and the J gene end by 2 bases; junction bases not matched to a gene: 9. CDR1 and CDR2 (germline): MDHEN, SYDVKM. This CDR3 contains 15 residues. CDR3 nucleotide sequence: TGTGCCAGCAGGACCCCGGGACAGGAAACCTACGAGCAGTACTTC. It codes for CASRTPGQETYEQYF.

V usage is TRBV6-1 and J usage is TRBJ1-5; D ambiguous. The CDR3 contains 12 residues. The V end was cut by 3 bases, the J end by 7 bases, with 7 bases between. The V gene's germline CDR1 is MNHNS and CDR2 SASEGT. CDR3 DNA sequence: TGTGCCAGCAGTGAGGGTGGCCAGCCCCAGCATTTT. Translation gives CASSEGGQPQHF.

This clone was seen a handful of times. This chain's CDR3 is CASSGGRGNTEAFF. The CDR3, as DNA: TGCGCCAGCTCCGGCGGAAGGGGGAACACTGAAGCTTTCTTT. J is TRBJ1-1 and V is TRBV10-1, with D possibly matching TRBD1 (5 bases). This CDR3 is built from 14 residues. V was shortened by 8 bases and J by 1 base, with 14 bases between the two germline ends. Per germline, CDR1 WNHNN and CDR2 SYGVQD (reference sequence).

V is TRBV7-9 and J is TRBJ1-5; D remains unclear. This CDR3 is built from 14 residues. V was trimmed by 4 bases and J by 3 bases, leaving 10 bases between them. Germline V gives CDR1 SEHNR, CDR2 FQNEAQ (reference sequence). The chain's CDR3 is CASSSGTNNQPQHF. Written as DNA, the CDR3 is TGTGCCAGCAGCTCTGGTACAAACAATCAGCCCCAGCATTTT.

V gene TRBV11-2 combines with J gene TRBJ2-3; D is unclear. Germline lookup yields CDR1 SGHAT and CDR2 FQNNGV. This CDR3 is 16 amino acids long. V was pared by 5 bases and J by 0 bases, with 15 bases between. Written as DNA, the CDR3 is TGTGCCAGCAGCCAACACGGCGGCGTTAGCACAGATACGCAGTATTTT. It encodes CASSQHGGVSTDTQYF. Full variable domain (rest looked up from reference TRBV11-2 and TRBJ2-3): EAGVAQSPRYKIIEKRQSVAFWCNPISGHATLYWYQQILGQGPKLLIQFQNNGVVDDSQLPKDRFSAERLKGVDSTLKIQPAKLEDSAVYLCASSQHGGVSTDTQYFGPGTRLTVL.

The CDR3 sequence: CASSPIIPRNEQFF. DNA of the CDR3: TGTGCCAGCAGTCCAATCATACCCCGAAATGAGCAGTTCTTC. The chain uses TRBV27 and TRBJ2-1; D is unclear. The germline V gene has CDR1 MNHEY and CDR2 SMNVEV (reference sequence). This CDR3 spans 14 amino acids. The V end was cut by 5 bases, the J end by 7 bases, with 15 bases between.

V usage is TRBV5-4 and J usage is TRBJ2-1; 14 bases align to TRBD2. The germline CDR1 and CDR2 sequences are SGHNT and YYREEE (reference sequence). V lost 5 bases, J lost 0 bases, and 7 bases stayed unmatched. CDR3 length: 18 amino acids. CDR3 region: CASRPGLAGGSSYNEQFF. As DNA, the CDR3 is TGTGCCAGCAGACCAGGACTAGCGGGGGGAAGCTCCTACAATGAGCAGTTCTTC.

This sequence joins TRBV24-1 and TRBJ1-5; D possibly corresponds to TRBD1 (5 bases). This CDR3 is 12 amino acids long. V was cut by 12 bases and J by 9 bases, with 17 bases left in between. CDR1 and CDR2 from the germline V gene are KGHDR and SFDVKD. The CDR3 DNA reads as TGTGCCGTCGCGGGGCCCCAAGGGCCCCAGCATTTT. The encoded protein is CAVAGPQGPQHF.